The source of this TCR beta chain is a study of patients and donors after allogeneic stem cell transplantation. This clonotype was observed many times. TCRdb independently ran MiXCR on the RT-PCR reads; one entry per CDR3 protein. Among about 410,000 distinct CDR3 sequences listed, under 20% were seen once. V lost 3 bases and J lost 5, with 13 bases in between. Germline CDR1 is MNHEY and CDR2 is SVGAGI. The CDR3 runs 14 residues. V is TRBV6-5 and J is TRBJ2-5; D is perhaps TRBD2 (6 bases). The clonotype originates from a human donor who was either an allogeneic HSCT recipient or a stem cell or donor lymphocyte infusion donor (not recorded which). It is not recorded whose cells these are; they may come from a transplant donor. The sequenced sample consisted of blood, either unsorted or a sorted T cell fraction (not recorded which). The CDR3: CASSYRGGRETQYF. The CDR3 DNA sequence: TGTGCCAGCAGTTATCGTGGTGGGAGGGAGACCCAGTACTTC.